Presented here are 19 T cell receptor beta chains from one specimen sequenced in a study of T cell responses to AZD1222 COVID-19 vaccine. Some clones are missing from TCRdb's copy, which holds only in-frame ones; the method was immunoSEQ multiplex PCR. Among 98,000 or so clones listed, about 93% were seen once. Sequencing was performed on peripheral blood, taken on day 0 of AZD1222 vaccination. Every receptor here comes from an adult in good health.

This rearrangement joins TRBV7-2 to TRBJ2-1; D possibly uses TRBD1 or TRBD2 (6 bases each). V gave up 1 base and J gave up 7 bases, with 20 bases separating them. The CDR3 totals 17 residues. Germline CDR1 and CDR2: SGHTA and FQGNSA. The CDR3 loop reads CASSLVSGSGGGNEQFF. The CDR3 DNA sequence: TGTGCCAGCAGCTTAGTGAGCGGTAGCGGAGGGGGGAATGAGCAGTTCTTC.

With respect to this clone: Germline is not matched at one junction end, which may reflect a read error. Other DNA sequences within the sample encode an identical CDR3. The J gene is TRBJ2-2, the V gene TRBV6-6; D not certain. CDR3 size: 13 residues. CDR1 and CDR2 from the germline V gene are MNHNY and SVGAGI (reference sequence). The CDR3 loop is CASSYQNTGELFF. In DNA, the CDR3 is TGCGCCAGCAGTTACCAAAACACCGGGGAGCTGTTTTTT.

The chain joins TRBV5-1 to TRBJ2-1, with 11 bases fitting TRBD1. The junction had 4 bases not matched to a gene; V was cut back by 2 bases and J by 3 bases. In germline, CDR1 is SGHRS, CDR2 YFSETQ. CDR3 length equals 16 residues. CDR3 in DNA: TGCGCCAGCAGCTTTAGTGGGACAGGGGGCTACAATGAGCAGTTCTTC. As protein: CASSFSGTGGYNEQFF.

The V call is TRBV2, the J call TRBJ2-2; possible D gene TRBD1, 6 bases. This CDR3 contains 14 residues. Looked up from germline, CDR1 is SNHLY and CDR2 is FYNNEI. The V gene lost 6 bases and the J gene lost 4 bases, with 12 bases spanning the gap. CDR3 sequence: CASRKETGTGELFF. The CDR3 DNA reads TGTGCCAGCAGGAAGGAGACAGGCACCGGGGAGCTGTTTTTT. Complete variable domain (other parts from reference TRBV2 and TRBJ2-2): EPEVTQTPSHQVTQMGQEVILRCVPISNHLYFYWYRQILGQKVEFLVSFYNNEISEKSEIFDDQFSVERPDGSNFTLKIRSTKLEDSAMYFCASRKETGTGELFFGEGSRLTVL.

The gene calls are TRBV7-9 and TRBJ2-1, with D unclear. The V end was cut by 1 base, the J end by 10 bases, with 11 bases between. The CDR3 sequence is 13 residues long. Looked up from germline, CDR1 is SEHNR and CDR2 is FQNEAQ (reference sequence). This chain's CDR3 is CASSLEGSREQFF. CDR3 nucleotides: TGTGCCAGCAGCTTAGAGGGCTCACGGGAGCAGTTCTTC.

The chain employs TRBV5-8 and TRBJ1-4; D is undetermined. The CDR3 consists of 14 residues. From germline, CDR1 is SGHTS and CDR2 YDEGEE. V gave up 0 bases and J gave up 8 bases, with 11 bases separating them. The CDR3 coding sequence is TGTGCCAGCAGCTTGGGGCCATGGGGAGAAAAACTGTTTTTT. This encodes CASSLGPWGEKLFF.

This clone was counted once. The J gene is TRBJ2-5, the V gene TRBV5-1; D remains unclear. Germline loops: CDR1 SGHRS, CDR2 YFSETQ. CDR3 length: 13 residues. The germline V and J ends were trimmed by 0 bases and 4 bases, with 7 bases remaining between them. The CDR3 nucleotides read TGCGCCAGCAGCTTGGAGTCTCTAGAGACCCAGTACTTC. This codes for CASSLESLETQYF.

CDR3 in DNA: TGTGCCAGCAGGGAGGGTATGGGGAGCTACGAGCAGTACTTC. This translates into CASREGMGSYEQYF. The J gene is TRBJ2-7, the V gene TRBV2; tentative D call: TRBD2 (6 bases). The V gene's germline CDR1 is SNHLY and CDR2 FYNNEI. This CDR3 spans 14 amino acids. V lost 6 bases and J lost 3, with 15 bases in between.

The chain recombines TRBV12-5 with TRBJ2-1, with 11 positions matching TRBD2. This CDR3 spans 15 amino acids. Trimming at V came to 6 bases and at J to 5 bases, leaving 6 bases not matched to a gene. Germline V lookup: CDR1 LGHNT, CDR2 FRNRAP. The CDR3 DNA follows: TGTGCTAGTGGAACGGGACTAGCGGACAACAATGAGCAGTTCTTC. Translated, it gives CASGTGLADNNEQFF.

This chain's CDR3 is CASSWGVRLPQHF. The CDR3 region has the DNA TGTGCCAGCAGTTGGGGGGTTCGGTTGCCCCAGCATTTT. The rearrangement links TRBV6-2 or TRBV6-3 to TRBJ1-5; the D gene is possibly TRBD1 (5 bases). Trimming took off 4 bases at V and 9 bases at J, with 13 bases between the two ends. Germline V gives CDR1 MNHEY, CDR2 SVGEGT. The CDR3 runs to 13 residues.

The chain uses TRBV4-2 and TRBJ1-1; D perhaps matches TRBD1 (5 bases). V was shortened by 1 base and J by 0 bases, with 9 bases between the two germline ends. The CDR3 runs 15 residues. Germline CDR1 reads LGHNA; CDR2 reads YNFKEQ. The CDR3 reads CASSQGQGMNTEAFF. The CDR3 DNA is TGTGCCAGCAGCCAAGGTCAGGGTATGAACACTGAAGCTTTCTTT.

This rearrangement joins TRBV3-1 (or the pseudogene TRBV3-2) to TRBJ1-3; D remains ambiguous. The ends were cut back, 4 bases at V and 0 bases at J, with 7 bases in the middle. This CDR3 has 14 residues. Germline V gives CDR1 LGHDT, CDR2 YNNKEL (reference sequence). The CDR3, as DNA: TGTGCCAGCAGCCGTCGGGGCTCTGGAAACACCATATATTTT. Its translation: CASSRRGSGNTIYF.

The chain carries TRBV27 and TRBJ2-7; 9 bases are shared with TRBD2. The CDR3 is 19 amino acids. V lost 0 bases and J lost 7; bases outside the gene matches: 19. Germline V gene sequence: CDR1 MNHEY, CDR2 SMNVEV (reference sequence). The CDR3: CASSLSTRGGVAGVGEQYF. As DNA, the CDR3 is TGTGCCAGCAGTTTATCGACACGTGGGGGCGTAGCGGGAGTAGGGGAGCAGTACTTC.

This sequence joins TRBV28 and TRBJ1-2; a possible D gene is TRBD1 (6 bases). V was shortened by 3 bases and J by 7 bases, with 12 bases between the two germline ends. The CDR3 is made up of 13 amino acids. CDR1 MDHEN and CDR2 SYDVKM come from the germline V gene. The CDR3 protein is CASSFPGARGYTF. The CDR3 DNA reads TGTGCCAGCAGTTTTCCGGGGGCGCGTGGCTACACCTTC.

The chain is built from TRBV3-1 (or the pseudogene TRBV3-2) and TRBJ1-4; 8 nucleotides agree with TRBD1. The ends lost 6 bases at V and 2 bases at J; junction bases unmatched: 2. The CDR3 has 14 amino acids. CDR1 and CDR2 (germline): LGHDT, YNNKEL (reference sequence). CDR3 DNA sequence: TGTGCCAGCAGACAGGGGGGCACTAATGAAAAACTGTTTTTT. Translating gives CASRQGGTNEKLFF.

The CDR3 reads CASSFLSGHNEQFF. DNA for the CDR3: TGCGCCAGCAGCTTCCTAAGCGGACACAATGAGCAGTTCTTC. The chain joins TRBV5-1 to TRBJ2-1; D may be TRBD2 (5 bases). Germline CDR1 is SGHRS and CDR2 is YFSETQ. The V end was cut by 2 bases, the J end by 5 bases, with 11 bases between. This CDR3 has 14 residues.

This clone occurred once. The chain has TRBV19 and TRBJ2-1, with TRBD2 matching 10 bases. V shed 7 bases and J 7 bases; nucleotides not matched to a gene: 7. CDR3 length: 14 residues. Germline V gene data show CDR1 as LNHDA and CDR2 as SQIVND (reference sequence). CDR3 residues: CASTRGLAANEQFF. Here the CDR3 DNA reads TGTGCCAGTACCCGCGGACTAGCGGCTAATGAGCAGTTCTTC.

The V and J genes are TRBV19 and TRBJ1-3; no definite D call. V was pared by 0 bases and J by 0 bases, with 12 bases between. The CDR3 runs 17 residues. CDR1 is LNHDA, CDR2 SQIVND, per germline (reference sequence). CDR3 loop: CASSIDRRRYSGNTIYF. CDR3 sequence (DNA): TGTGCCAGTAGTATAGATCGAAGGCGGTACTCTGGAAACACCATATATTTT.

This chain links TRBV3-1 (or the pseudogene TRBV3-2) with TRBJ2-1; no clear D gene. Trimming removed 2 bases at V and 7 bases at J, with 9 bases between. Germline V gene sequence: CDR1 LGHDT, CDR2 YNNKEL (reference sequence). This CDR3 region has 13 residues. The CDR3 DNA follows: TGTGCCAGCAGCCAATTCATGGGGAATGAGCAGTTCTTC. Translation: CASSQFMGNEQFF.